Below are 24 T cell receptor beta chains sequenced from a single sample in a study of T cells generated in artificial thymic organoids. Organoids aggregated human HSPCs with DLL1-transduced murine MS5 stromal cells. The seeding cells were CD34+CD3- hematopoietic stem and progenitor cells purified by FACS to remove T cells. Antigens of these TCRs are unknown. Reverse primers in the TRAC or TRBC constant regions drove separate semi-nested PCRs for TCRalpha and TCRbeta. TCRdb re-called the 5' RACE reads through MiXCR, storing one row per CDR3 protein. The sample holds 6,500 to 8,500 distinct CDR3 sequences, about 24% seen once. Sequencing was done on a sample of naive CD8+ T cells grown in artificial thymic organoids from cord blood stem and progenitor cells. Described subset: CD3+TCRalphabeta+CD8SP T cells; for blood, CD45RO-CCR7+ naive CD8+ T cells. The receptors stem from a human donor who gave cord blood stem cells for thymic organoid culture, a cardiac surgery patient who gave postnatal thymus, or a blood donor (not recorded which).

By share, this clonotype counts as medium-sized. This chain connects TRBV12-3 or TRBV12-4 to TRBJ1-2, with no clear D. The CDR3 spans 14 residues. The V gene lost 1 base and the J gene lost 1 base, with 7 bases spanning the gap. CDR3 amino acids: CASSLGQLNYGYTF. In DNA, the CDR3 is TGTGCCAGCAGTTTAGGGCAGCTTAACTATGGCTACACCTTC.

This chain connects TRBV27 to TRBJ2-1, with D unclear. The germline V gene encodes CDR1 MNHEY and CDR2 SMNVEV (reference sequence). The CDR3 loop spans 12 amino acids. V lost 4 bases to trimming and J lost 7 bases, with 8 bases between them. CDR3 protein: CASSSWGNEQFF. The CDR3 region has the DNA TGTGCCAGCAGTTCATGGGGTAATGAGCAGTTCTTC.

This clonotype was counted a few times. The genes are TRBV12-3 or TRBV12-4 and TRBJ2-5; 15 positions match TRBD2. The ends lost 2 bases at V and 2 bases at J; junction bases unmatched: 12. The length of the CDR3 is 20 residues. DNA of the CDR3: TGTGCCAGCAGTTTACTTCCCGGGACTAGCGGGGGGCTTCGTCAAGAGACCCAGTACTTC. Encoded protein: CASSLLPGTSGGLRQETQYF.

About this clonotype itself: A much larger clone lies one base from this, so it may be a read error. This chain joins TRBV12-3 or TRBV12-4 and TRBJ1-2, with a weak D call TRBD1 (6 bases). V was cut by 4 bases and J by 0 bases, with 12 bases left in between. This CDR3 region has 15 residues. CDR3 region: CASSSETGANYGYTF. The CDR3, as DNA: TGTGCCAGCAGTTCTGAGACAGGAGCTAACTATGGCTACACCTTC.

This clonotype was found a few times. This sequence joins TRBV12-3 or TRBV12-4 and TRBJ2-7; D uncertain. The CDR3 is 12 amino acids. Trimming removed 4 bases at V and 3 bases at J, with 7 bases between. The CDR3 loop reads CASSYRNYEQYF. As DNA, the CDR3 is TGTGCCAGCAGTTACCGAAACTACGAGCAGTACTTC.

This clonotype rates as medium-sized. V usage is TRBV6-5 and J usage is TRBJ1-2; possibly TRBD1 for D (5 bases). CDR1 MNHEY and CDR2 SVGAGI come from the germline V gene. With 4 bases removed from V and 8 bases from J, the gap between germline ends came to 20 bases. This CDR3 comprises 15 residues. The CDR3, as DNA: TGTGCCAGCAGTTTCAGACTCTCAGGGATAGGGGGCTACACCTTC. The encoded protein is CASSFRLSGIGGYTF.

The rearrangement joins TRBV7-2 to TRBJ2-5, with TRBD1 matching 7 bases. The CDR3 consists of 15 residues. Trimming removed 2 bases from V and 3 bases from J; junction bases left unmatched: 6. Germline CDR1 SGHTA, CDR2 FQGNSA. CDR3 coding DNA: TGTGCCAGCAGCTTAAGAGTAACAGGGGAAGAGACCCAGTACTTC. Its protein is CASSLRVTGEETQYF.

In this sample, this clonotype is medium-sized. CDR3 sequence reads: CAISESWTRQETQYF. CDR3 nucleotide sequence: TGTGCCATCAGTGAGTCGTGGACACGCCAAGAGACCCAGTACTTC. The rearrangement joins TRBV10-3 to TRBJ2-5, with a possible D match to TRBD1 (5 bases). Germline V lookup: CDR1 ENHRY, CDR2 SYGVKD. V lost 0 bases, J lost 1 base, and 9 bases lay in between. CDR3 length: 15 residues.

This chain connects TRBV4-3 to TRBJ1-1; possibly TRBD1 for D (6 bases). Trimming took 0 bases from V and 0 from J, leaving 20 bases between them. This CDR3 comprises 19 residues. Germline CDR1 reads LGHNA; CDR2 reads YSLEER. As DNA, the CDR3 is TGCGCCAGCAGCCAAGATACCCCCCTCAGGGACATACTGAACACTGAAGCTTTCTTT. Translation: CASSQDTPLRDILNTEAFF.

In this sample, this clonotype turned up once. J is TRBJ1-2 and V is TRBV10-3; 11 bases are a match to TRBD1. V lost 5 bases to trimming and J lost 5 bases; unmatched junction nucleotides: 7. Germline values: CDR1 ENHRY, CDR2 SYGVKD. The CDR3 sequence is 15 residues long. The CDR3 loop reads CAISSGTGGTYGYTF. CDR3 DNA: TGTGCCATCAGTTCCGGGACAGGGGGGACTTATGGCTACACCTTC.

This clonotype is medium-sized. The chain joins TRBV9 to TRBJ2-5; D is unclear. This CDR3 region has 14 residues. Germline V lookup: CDR1 SGDLS, CDR2 YYNGEE. V was trimmed by 0 bases and J by 2 bases, leaving 8 bases between them. The CDR3 loop reads CASSVGVRQETQYF. DNA of the CDR3: TGTGCCAGCAGCGTAGGGGTTCGGCAAGAGACCCAGTACTTC.

This clonotype showed up just a few times. The rearrangement links TRBV12-3 or TRBV12-4 to TRBJ2-6; tentatively, D is TRBD2 (6 bases). CDR3 length equals 16 residues. V shed 4 bases and J shed 1 base, with 11 bases lying between them. The CDR3 loop is CASSSRRASGANVLTF. DNA of the CDR3: TGTGCCAGCAGTTCCCGGAGGGCGTCTGGGGCCAACGTCCTGACTTTC.

Regarding this clonotype: A clone one base away is much larger, so this may be a read error. The gene calls are TRBV4-1 and TRBJ1-4; 7 bases agree with TRBD1. Per germline, CDR1 MGHRA and CDR2 YSYEKL. The CDR3 spans 16 residues. In DNA, the CDR3 is TGCGCCAGCGGCCACCGGACGGGACAGAATAATGAAAAACTGTTTTTT. This sequence encodes CASGHRTGQNNEKLFF.

This chain links TRBV11-2 with TRBJ2-4, with 8 bases identical to TRBD1. The CDR3 sequence is 15 residues long. V lost 1 base and J lost 4; bases outside the gene matches: 3. The germline CDR1 and CDR2 sequences are SGHAT and FQNNGV. The CDR3 spells CASSLGWTGKNIQYF. CDR3 in DNA: TGTGCCAGCAGCTTAGGTTGGACAGGGAAAAACATTCAGTACTTC.

The CDR3 here is CASSPRTGERNTEAFF. The CDR3 nucleotides are TGTGCCAGCAGCCCACGGACAGGGGAGAGGAACACTGAAGCTTTCTTT. V is TRBV7-3 and J is TRBJ1-1; 9 bases are a match to TRBD1. V shed 5 bases, J shed 1 base, and the junction held 8 bases outside the gene matches. CDR1 and CDR2 from the germline V gene are SGHTA and FQGTGA. The CDR3 runs to 16 residues.

This chain connects TRBV5-5 to TRBJ2-7; D may be TRBD1 (8 bases). V dropped 5 bases and J dropped 2 bases, with 26 bases sitting between them. Germline values: CDR1 SGHKS, CDR2 YYEKEE (reference sequence). The CDR3 has 18 residues. The CDR3 bases are TGTGCCAGCAGGGGGGGGACAGGTGAGGGCCAGGGTACCTACGAGCAGTACTTC. Translated: CASRGGTGEGQGTYEQYF.

This chain links TRBV9 with TRBJ2-7; 12 bases match TRBD1. V lost 3 bases to trimming and J lost 0 bases; unmatched junction nucleotides: 4. Germline CDR1 is SGDLS and CDR2 is YYNGEE. This CDR3 has 16 amino acids. The CDR3 sequence is CASSGGQGANSYEQYF. The CDR3 DNA sequence: TGTGCCAGCAGCGGGGGACAGGGGGCTAACTCCTACGAGCAGTACTTC.

This sequence joins TRBV4-1 and TRBJ2-7; D remains ambiguous. This CDR3 has 15 residues. Trimming removed 4 bases at V and 3 bases at J, with 16 bases between. Per the germline V gene, CDR1 is MGHRA and CDR2 is YSYEKL. CDR3 bases: TGCGCCAGCAGCCCCCGGGCCTATAAGGGCTACGAGCAGTACTTC. Protein sequence: CASSPRAYKGYEQYF.

This clonotype has only a few counts. The V call is TRBV5-6, the J call TRBJ1-5; 7 nucleotides line up with TRBD1. The CDR3 length is 13 residues. CDR1 SGHDT and CDR2 YYEEEE come from the germline V gene. Trimming removed 5 bases from V and 7 bases from J; junction bases left unmatched: 6. The CDR3 DNA is TGTGCCAGCAGTAGTCAGGGGGGACAGCCCCAGCATTTT. It codes for CASSSQGGQPQHF.

The chain links TRBV4-3 to TRBJ2-1; TRBD2 is a possible D gene (6 bases). The germline gives CDR1 LGHNA, CDR2 YSLEER. V lost 1 base and J lost 0, with 13 bases in between. This CDR3 is 17 amino acids long. The CDR3 DNA reads TGCGCCAGCAGCCAAGCCACGACTAGTCCCTCCTACAATGAGCAGTTCTTC. Its translation is CASSQATTSPSYNEQFF.

In its sample, this clonotype is medium-sized (0.01 to 0.1%). The chain is built from TRBV6-5 and TRBJ1-6; D not certain. The germline gives CDR1 MNHEY, CDR2 SVGAGI. Between the trimmed V and J ends, which lost 0 bases and 9 bases, there was a span of 3 bases. CDR3 length equals 12 residues. CDR3 in DNA: TGTGCCAGCAGTTACTCGGGTTCACCCCTCCACTTT. This encodes CASSYSGSPLHF.

The chain uses TRBV18 and TRBJ1-1, with D unresolved. CDR3 length equals 12 residues. Germline CDR1 KGHSH, CDR2 LQKENI. V lost 6 bases, J lost 3 bases, and 8 bases lay in between. The CDR3 protein is CASSQRDTEAFF. The CDR3 DNA is TGTGCCAGCTCCCAGAGGGACACTGAAGCTTTCTTT.

This clonotype is termed medium-sized (0.01 to 0.1%). The chain combines TRBV27 with TRBJ1-5; no clear D. Germline CDR1 is MNHEY and CDR2 is SMNVEV (reference sequence). CDR3 length: 16 residues. The V and J ends lost 4 bases and 7 bases respectively, with 20 bases between them. The CDR3 DNA reads as TGTGCCAGCAGTTCCGGTGGGCGGACGGGGATCCAGCCCCAGCATTTT. Protein: CASSSGGRTGIQPQHF.

This clonotype was seen just once. The rearrangement uses TRBV4-3 and TRBJ2-7; D is possibly TRBD2 (7 bases). V lost 1 base and J lost 5, with 12 bases in between. The germline CDR1 and CDR2 sequences are LGHNA and YSLEER. This CDR3 comprises 14 residues. The CDR3 bases are TGCGCCAGCAGCCAAGGGGAAGGGGGGGACGAGCAGTACTTC. Translated, it gives CASSQGEGGDEQYF.